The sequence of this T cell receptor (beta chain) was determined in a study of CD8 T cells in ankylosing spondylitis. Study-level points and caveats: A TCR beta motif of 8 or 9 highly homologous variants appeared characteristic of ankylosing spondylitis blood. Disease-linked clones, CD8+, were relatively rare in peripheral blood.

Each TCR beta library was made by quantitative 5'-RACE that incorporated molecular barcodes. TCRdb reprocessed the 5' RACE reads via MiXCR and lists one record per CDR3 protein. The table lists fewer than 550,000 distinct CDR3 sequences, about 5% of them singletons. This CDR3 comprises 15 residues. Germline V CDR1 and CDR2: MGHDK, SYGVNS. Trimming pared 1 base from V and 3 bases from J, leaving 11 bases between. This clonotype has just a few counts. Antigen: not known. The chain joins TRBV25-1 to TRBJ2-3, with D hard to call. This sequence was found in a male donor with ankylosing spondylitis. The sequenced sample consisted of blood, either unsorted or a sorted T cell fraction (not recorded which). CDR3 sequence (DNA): TGTGCCAGCAGTGAATCCAGAACCAATACAGATACGCAGTATTTT. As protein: CASSESRTNTDTQYF.